The sequence of this T cell receptor beta chain was determined in a study of blood T cell repertoires in COVID-19. In the authors' workflow: Estimated nucleated cell counts came from reference gene primer amplification. Here immunoSEQ multiplex PCR was the method, and the copy in TCRdb shows in-frame clones only, minus some. Clonal size and the V and J genes are those of that table, whereas D and trimming came from the DNA. The table has a few hundred thousand clones, under 90% seen once. Enrollees, about 18 to 95 years old, lived in about two dozen US areas. Categorization into cohorts depended on clinical history that participants reported. A COVID-19 case had been met by exposed participants during the 2 weeks before study entry. CDR3 size: 14 residues. Trimming took off 8 bases at V and 0 bases at J, with 10 bases between the two ends. Germline assignment: CDR1 MGHRA and CDR2 YSYEKL.

The clonotype was recovered from a woman aged 45 to 65 who had been exposed to COVID-19. The rearrangement links TRBV4-1 to TRBJ2-2; weak D call: TRBD2 (5 bases). The sequencing input was PBMCs or T cells enriched from blood (not recorded which). The chain's CDR3 is CASRRAANTGELFF. CDR3 nucleotide sequence: TGCGCCAGCCGGCGGGCAGCGAACACCGGGGAGCTGTTTTTT.